A selection of T cell receptor beta chains follows, all from one sample in a study of CD8 T cells in ankylosing spondylitis. TCRdb fed the 5' RACE reads into MiXCR, producing one record per CDR3 protein. Here the sample spans roughly 670,000 distinct CDR3 sequences, around 19% being singletons. The sequenced sample was blood, either unsorted or a sorted T cell fraction (not recorded which). The receptors here all came from a male donor with ankylosing spondylitis. Both conserved end residues are part of each CDR3. The order of the fields is V gene, CDR3 protein.

v_call: TRBV3-1; cdr3_aa: CASSQEYRDPYEQYF
v_call: TRBV29-1; cdr3_aa: CSVGPRWTAGGPDTQYF
v_call: TRBV20-1; cdr3_aa: CSAVQAYGYTF
v_call: TRBV3-1; cdr3_aa: CASSQGDRVNEQYF
v_call: TRBV20-1; cdr3_aa: CSAQDSRISNQPQHF
v_call: TRBV7-3; cdr3_aa: CASSTRTGAAGELFF
v_call: TRBV5-1; cdr3_aa: CASSLTGGFTDTQYF
v_call: TRBV28; cdr3_aa: CASYARTGNEQFF
v_call: TRBV7-2; cdr3_aa: CASSPTSSSYNEQFF
v_call: TRBV6-5; cdr3_aa: CASSDSSGRYTGELFF
v_call: TRBV7-2; cdr3_aa: CASSGHLEGPTDTQYF
v_call: TRBV5-1; cdr3_aa: CASSLRGQWANVLTF
v_call: TRBV28; cdr3_aa: CASSFPGTGDGNQPQHF
v_call: TRBV28; cdr3_aa: CASSSQGHLYGYTF
v_call: TRBV5-5; cdr3_aa: CASSLSRLVGNTIYF
v_call: TRBV12-3/TRBV12-4; cdr3_aa: CASSHWDRGPHEQYF
v_call: TRBV11-1; cdr3_aa: CASSPLDRNGYTF
v_call: TRBV7-2; cdr3_aa: CASSPRSAGGNTGELFF
v_call: TRBV9; cdr3_aa: CASSVAGGGAPGELFF
v_call: TRBV5-5; cdr3_aa: CASSERAAQETQYF
v_call: TRBV28; cdr3_aa: CASSSPQGSGTDTQYF
v_call: TRBV9; cdr3_aa: CASSIGGPDTQYF
v_call: TRBV11-2; cdr3_aa: CASSLEEEAFF
v_call: TRBV5-6; cdr3_aa: CASSLSTSGYYNEQFF
v_call: TRBV20-1; cdr3_aa: CSEGSLLEQFF
v_call: TRBV6-1; cdr3_aa: CASSVTGDGNTIYF
v_call: TRBV5-1; cdr3_aa: CASSFTGTAYQETQYF
v_call: TRBV6-1; cdr3_aa: CASSVKLSSNTEAFF
v_call: TRBV6-2/TRBV6-3; cdr3_aa: CASSSLLAGPTGQFF
v_call: TRBV5-1; cdr3_aa: CASSSTGGTTTDTQYF
v_call: TRBV12-3/TRBV12-4; cdr3_aa: CASGRANTIYF
v_call: TRBV6-5; cdr3_aa: CASSYSTGVEQYF
v_call: TRBV6-1; cdr3_aa: CASSTKWGASQPQHF
v_call: TRBV20-1; cdr3_aa: CAISGRKYNEQFF
v_call: TRBV5-1; cdr3_aa: CASSLTRQGPYNEQFF
v_call: TRBV4-3; cdr3_aa: CASSQDGGGATDTQYF
v_call: TRBV11-2; cdr3_aa: CASSSPGQGYYGYTF
v_call: TRBV6-2/TRBV6-3; cdr3_aa: CASRDTDVGPTEAFF
v_call: TRBV29-1; cdr3_aa: CSVGDRTSYEQYF